This T cell receptor beta chain was found in a study of blood T cell repertoires in COVID-19. Libraries were prepared by immunoSEQ multiplex PCR; TCRdb keeps only in-frame clonotypes and omits some of them. This table has 200,000 to 300,000 clones, roughly 86% appearing once. The germline V gene has CDR1 SNHLY and CDR2 FYNNEI. The CDR3 contains 19 residues. J lost 1 base, V lost 2 bases, and 10 bases had no gene match. The clonotype originates from a woman between 18 and 30 years old who had recovered from COVID-19. The chain recombines TRBV2 with TRBJ1-5; 11 nucleotides align to TRBD1. Input material: PBMCs or T cells enriched from blood (not recorded which). CDR3 nucleotide sequence: TGTGCCAGCAGTGAAAACCCCGGGACAGGGGGTAGGAGCAATCAGCCCCAGCATTTT. Residues: CASSENPGTGGRSNQPQHF.